The present T cell receptor (beta chain) was sequenced within a study of T-cell reconstitution after alpha-beta-depleted transplantation in children. Using unique molecular identifiers, the investigators prepared the TCRbeta library. TCRdb re-called the PCR reads through MiXCR, storing one row per CDR3 protein. The sample records about 980,000 distinct CDR3 sequences, around 30% being singletons. Study conclusions and caveats: Diversity and T-cell counts at one year after transplant derived mostly from new T cells. Several hundred expanded graft clones reportedly gave rise to the alpha-beta T cells present about two months after transplant.

Trimming cost V 8 bases and J 2 bases, with 15 bases left between them. Germline assignment: CDR1 MNHEY and CDR2 SVGEGT. The length of the CDR3 is 14 residues. In regard to this clonotype: The target antigen is unknown.

This receptor was taken from a boy in the first two years of life who had a stem cell transplant for SCID, so the T cells may come from the graft donor. This chain uses TRBV6-2 or TRBV6-3 with TRBJ2-5; tentatively, D is TRBD1 or TRBD2 (6 bases each). Source: PBMCs, mostly from graft donor cells, taken 360 days after TCRalphabeta/CD19-depleted stem cell transplant. CDR3 sequence (DNA): TGTGCCAGCGCACGGGGGACATTTCAAGAGACCCAGTACTTC. Protein sequence: CASARGTFQETQYF.